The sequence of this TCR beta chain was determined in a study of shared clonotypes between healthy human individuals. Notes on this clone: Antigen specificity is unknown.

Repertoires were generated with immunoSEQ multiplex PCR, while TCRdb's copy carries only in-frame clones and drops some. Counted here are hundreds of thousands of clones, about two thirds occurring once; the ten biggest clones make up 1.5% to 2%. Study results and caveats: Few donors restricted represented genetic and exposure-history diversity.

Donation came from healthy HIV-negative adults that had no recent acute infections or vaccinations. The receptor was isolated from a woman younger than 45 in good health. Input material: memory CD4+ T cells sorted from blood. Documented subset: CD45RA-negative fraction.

In nucleotides, the CDR3 is TGTGCCAGCAGTTTAACCCCCCGGACAGGCGAAGCTTTCTTT. It yields the protein CASSLTPRTGEAFF. The chain has TRBV27 and TRBJ1-1; 7 positions agree with TRBD1. Trimming at V came to 2 bases and at J to 8 bases, leaving 8 bases not matched to a gene. The CDR3 is 14 amino acids. Looked up from germline, CDR1 is MNHEY and CDR2 is SMNVEV (reference sequence).